What follows are 9 T cell receptor beta chains derived from one specimen sequenced in a study of beta chain features in type 1 diabetes. Expressed TCRB transcripts got sequenced, as all isolated RNA was reverse transcribed. Sequencing used immunoSEQ multiplex PCR; TCRdb keeps in-frame clones, though not all of them. Of some 240,000 clones listed, roughly 11% are singletons. Material for sequencing was central memory CD4+ T cells from blood. These receptor sequences come from a man between 18 and 29 years old in good health.

This clone was counted a few times. J is TRBJ1-1 and V is TRBV5-4; tentative D call: TRBD1 (6 bases). CDR1 and CDR2 (germline): SGHNT, YYREEE (reference sequence). V was trimmed by 4 bases and J by 1 base, leaving 14 bases between them. This CDR3 has 15 amino acids. The CDR3 DNA follows: TGTGCCAGCAGCACCCCAGGACAGACGAACACTGAAGCTTTCTTT. Residues: CASSTPGQTNTEAFF.

This clone has more than one count but fewer than ten. The chain uses TRBV9 and TRBJ2-1, with TRBD2 as a possible D gene (6 bases). This CDR3 region has 14 residues. Trimming stripped 0 bases from V and 7 bases from J, with 11 bases between. Looked up from germline, CDR1 is SGDLS and CDR2 is YYNGEE. The CDR3 sequence is CASSVGRADNEQFF. The CDR3 DNA reads TGTGCCAGCAGCGTAGGGAGGGCGGATAATGAGCAGTTCTTC. The full variable domain, rest sourced from reference TRBV9 and TRBJ2-1, is DSGVTQTPKHLITATGQRVTLRCSPRSGDLSVYWYQQSLDQGLQFLIQYYNGEERAKGNILERFSAQQFPDLHSELNLSSLELGDSALYFCASSVGRADNEQFFGPGTRLTVL.

There are a few counts of this clone. The rearrangement uses TRBV5-1 and TRBJ2-7; maybe TRBD2 (6 bases). The CDR3 covers 15 residues. V gave up 0 bases and J gave up 4 bases, with 14 bases separating them. CDR1 is SGHRS, CDR2 YFSETQ, per germline. The CDR3 DNA sequence: TGCGCCAGCAGCTTGGAAGGTCGGGGAGGATACGAGCAGTACTTC. Translation: CASSLEGRGGYEQYF.

This clone showed up many times. The chain links TRBV5-5 to TRBJ2-4, with 10 bases aligning to TRBD1. CDR3 size: 14 residues. Germline CDR1 SGHKS, CDR2 YYEKEE (reference sequence). J was trimmed by 4 bases and V by 4 bases; bases with no gene match: 2. DNA of the CDR3: TGTGCCAGCAGCGCGGGACAGGGGAAAAACATTCAGTACTTC. Protein: CASSAGQGKNIQYF. Full variable domain (missing parts from reference TRBV5-5 and TRBJ2-4): DAGVTQSPTHLIKTRGQQVTLRCSPISGHKSVSWYQQVLGQGPQFIFQYYEKEERGRGNFPDRFSARQFPNYSSELNVNALLLGDSALYLCASSAGQGKNIQYFGAGTRLSVL.

This sequence joins TRBV7-2 and TRBJ2-5; D might be TRBD2 (5 bases). The V gene lost 5 bases and the J gene lost 7 bases, with 23 bases spanning the gap. This CDR3 has 16 residues. Germline assignment: CDR1 SGHTA and CDR2 FQGNSA. This chain's CDR3 is CASSPTLQLAIGTQYF. CDR3 DNA: TGTGCCAGCAGCCCAACGCTTCAGCTAGCTATAGGGACCCAGTACTTC.

This clone has only a few counts. The chain employs TRBV13 and TRBJ2-4; possibly TRBD1 for D (5 bases). This CDR3 is 16 amino acids long. Trimming stripped 3 bases from V and 5 bases from J, with 17 bases between. Germline V gene lookup returns CDR1 PRHDT and CDR2 FYEKMQ (reference sequence). The CDR3 protein is CASSFGAKRPENIQYF. CDR3 DNA: TGTGCCAGCAGCTTTGGGGCAAAAAGGCCTGAAAACATTCAGTACTTC.

This clone was seen a few times. The chain has TRBV5-6 and TRBJ2-1; perhaps TRBD1 as D (5 bases). V lost 0 bases, J lost 4 bases, and 8 bases lay in between. The CDR3 is 14 residues long. Germline V lookup: CDR1 SGHDT, CDR2 YYEEEE. As DNA, the CDR3 is TGTGCCAGCAGCTTGGGACAGCCGTACAATGAGCAGTTCTTC. The encoded protein is CASSLGQPYNEQFF. The full variable domain, its missing parts supplied by reference TRBV5-6 and TRBJ2-1, is DAGVTQSPTHLIKTRGQQVTLRCSPKSGHDTVSWYQQALGQGPQFIFQYYEEEERQRGNFPDRFSGHQFPNYSSELNVNALLLGDSALYLCASSLGQPYNEQFFGPGTRLTVL.

The chain recombines TRBV4-2 with TRBJ2-3, with 10 bases aligning to TRBD2. The CDR3 sequence is 17 residues long. In germline, CDR1 is LGHNA, CDR2 YNFKEQ. Unmatched junction bases numbered 3, after V lost 0 bases and J lost 0 bases. The CDR3 reads CASSQDGLAESTDTQYF. The CDR3 region has the DNA TGTGCCAGCAGCCAAGACGGACTAGCGGAAAGCACAGATACGCAGTATTTT.

The rearrangement uses TRBV5-4 and TRBJ2-7, with 10 bases matching TRBD1. The CDR3 covers 15 residues. V was clipped by 4 bases and J by 9 bases; unmatched bases: 13. Germline V gene sequence: CDR1 SGHNT, CDR2 YYREEE (reference sequence). CDR3 in amino acids: CASSGPGQGISGQYF. In DNA, the CDR3 is TGTGCCAGCAGCGGACCGGGACAGGGGATAAGTGGGCAGTACTTC.